This entry describes one T cell receptor (beta chain). The target antigen is unknown. The donors were members of the validation cohort comprising about 130 subjects, separate from the roughly 640-subject first cohort. This sample is part of a study of cytomegalovirus exposure and HLA in healthy donors. Study observations and caveats: The authors enumerated over 150 TCR beta chains as linked to cytomegalovirus. In vitro testing confirmed a few CMV-associated chains as specific for CMV antigens.

Some clones are missing from TCRdb's copy, which holds only in-frame ones; the method was immunoSEQ multiplex PCR. The table has 250,000 to 350,000 clones, roughly 87% seen once. V shed 1 base, J shed 4 bases, and the junction held 6 bases outside the gene matches. Germline V gives CDR1 LGHNA, CDR2 YSLEER. This CDR3 has 16 amino acids. The sequence was collected from a woman in her twenties or thirties in good health and CMV-seropositive. The source material was PBMCs. The rearrangement joins TRBV4-3 to TRBJ2-7; 11 bases agree with TRBD2. The CDR3 is CASSQGTSGSDYEQYF. For the CDR3, the DNA is TGCGCCAGCAGCCAAGGTACTAGCGGGAGCGATTACGAGCAGTACTTC.